A selection of T cell receptor beta chains follows, all from one sample in a study of shared clonotypes between healthy human individuals. Generated by immunoSEQ multiplex PCR, the TCRdb table keeps only in-frame clones and is missing some. The table records around 2.5 million clones, 93% of them present only once. Sample: naive CD4+ T cells from PBMCs. The receptors derive from a man aged 18-30 years in good health. Some clones in this sample may be carry-over from other donors' samples. The CDR3 runs from the conserved cysteine through the conserved F or W. The D gene is left open where the match is weak. A row's size may be missing; if present it is once, few, many or a size class.

j_call d_call clone_size v_call cdr3_aa cdr3_nt
TRBJ2-2 NA NA TRBV18 CASSHRREGTTGELFF TGTGCCAGCTCTCATCGTCGGGAAGGGACCACCGGGGAGCTGTTTTTT
TRBJ2-2 TRBD1 NA TRBV28 CASSSQGAKDTGELFF TGTGCCAGCAGTTCGCAGGGGGCCAAGGACACCGGGGAGCTGTTTTTT
TRBJ2-1 NA NA TRBV6-6 CASSYSTDKQFF TGTGCCAGCAGTTACTCGACAGACAAGCAGTTCTTC
TRBJ1-2 NA NA TRBV28 CASSATAYYGYTF TGTGCCAGCAGTGCTACAGCCTACTATGGCTACACCTTC
TRBJ2-3 TRBD2 NA TRBV4-2 CASSQETSGRGRDTQYF TGTGCCAGCAGCCAAGAGACTAGCGGGAGAGGTAGAGATACGCAGTATTTT
TRBJ2-7 TRBD1 few TRBV4-1 CASSRDSSYEQYF TGCGCCAGCAGCCGGGACAGCTCCTACGAGCAGTACTTC
TRBJ1-5 NA NA TRBV5-1 CASSLEGGSNQPQHF TGCGCCAGCAGCTTGGAGGGCGGAAGCAATCAGCCCCAGCATTTT
TRBJ2-6 TRBD2 NA TRBV6-1 CASSALAGGPPTGANVLTF TGTGCCAGCAGTGCCCTAGCGGGAGGGCCCCCTACTGGGGCCAACGTCCTGACTTTC
TRBJ2-7 TRBD2 NA TRBV28 CASSSTGEAGGPGEQYF TGTGCCAGCAGCTCTACGGGGGAAGCGGGAGGGCCGGGAGAGCAGTACTTC
TRBJ2-7 TRBD2 NA TRBV7-9 CASNLGLAGSYEQYF TGTGCCAGCAACTTGGGACTAGCGGGCTCCTACGAGCAGTACTTC
TRBJ2-1 TRBD1 NA TRBV19 CASSGLPGQGAREQFF TGTGCCAGTAGCGGACTCCCGGGACAGGGGGCTCGCGAGCAGTTCTTC
TRBJ2-1 NA NA TRBV5-1 CASSLGFEQFF TGCGCCAGCAGCTTAGGGTTTGAGCAGTTCTTC
TRBJ2-5 NA NA TRBV7-8 CASSFERYQETQYF TGTGCCAGCAGCTTCGAACGGTACCAAGAGACCCAGTACTTC
TRBJ2-7 NA NA TRBV5-1 CASSLVSGEKEQYF TGCGCCAGCAGCTTGGTTTCAGGGGAGAAGGAGCAGTACTTC
TRBJ2-1 TRBD2 NA TRBV5-1 CASSLALGLAGDEQFF TGCGCCAGCAGCCTAGCCCTTGGCCTCGCGGGAGATGAGCAGTTCTTC
TRBJ2-2 NA NA TRBV27 CASRGIGGVTGELFF TGTGCCAGCAGGGGCATCGGCGGGGTCACCGGGGAGCTGTTTTTT
TRBJ2-3 TRBD2 once TRBV10-3 CAIKREGRNTQYF TGTGCCATCAAGCGGGAGGGCCGGAATACGCAGTATTTT
TRBJ1-2 NA NA TRBV18 CASSPLPLANYGYTF TGTGCCAGCTCACCACTTCCCCTAGCTAACTATGGCTACACCTTC
TRBJ2-5 NA NA TRBV18 CASSKPGQTQYF TGTGCCAGCTCGAAACCCGGACAGACCCAGTACTTC
TRBJ2-1 NA NA TRBV2 CASSRGREGNEQFF TGTGCCAGCAGTCGAGGGAGAGAGGGCAATGAGCAGTTCTTC
TRBJ2-7 TRBD1 NA TRBV18 CASSPTGVPGEQYF TGTGCCAGCTCACCTACAGGGGTGCCCGGAGAGCAGTACTTC
TRBJ1-1 NA NA TRBV28 CASSSPLTEAFF TGTGCCAGCAGTTCGCCACTAACTGAAGCTTTCTTT
TRBJ2-3 NA NA TRBV9 CASSPDTWTTTQYF TGTGCCAGCAGCCCCGACACCTGGACCACTACGCAGTATTTT
TRBJ2-1 TRBD2 once TRBV19 CASSEGTSGSVEQFF TGTGCCAGTAGTGAAGGGACTAGCGGGTCCGTTGAGCAGTTCTTC
TRBJ1-2 TRBD1 NA TRBV12-5 CASGSGQARYGYTF TGTGCTAGTGGCTCCGGACAGGCTAGGTATGGCTACACCTTC
TRBJ2-1 TRBD1 NA TRBV18 CASSVGQGGFNEQFF TGTGCCAGCTCAGTCGGACAGGGCGGATTCAATGAGCAGTTCTTC
TRBJ2-7 NA NA TRBV2 CATSMAGPFEQYF TGTGCCACCAGTATGGCAGGACCCTTCGAGCAGTACTTC
TRBJ2-5 TRBD2 NA TRBV9 CASSPRLAGGPVETQYF TGTGCCAGCAGCCCTCGACTAGCGGGAGGGCCGGTGGAGACCCAGTACTTC
TRBJ1-2 NA NA TRBV18 CASSPDGSYGYTF TGTGCCAGCTCACCCGACGGGTCCTATGGCTACACCTTC
TRBJ1-1 TRBD1 NA TRBV6-1 CASSQPGQGNTEAFF TGTGCCAGCAGTCAGCCGGGACAGGGGAACACTGAAGCTTTCTTT
TRBJ2-5 NA NA TRBV14 CASSQEKGGKETQYF TGTGCCAGCAGCCAAGAAAAGGGGGGAAAAGAGACCCAGTACTTC
TRBJ2-6 NA NA TRBV4-1 CASSQRDLTTGANVLTF TGCGCCAGCAGCCAAAGGGATTTAACAACTGGGGCCAACGTCCTGACTTTC
TRBJ2-6 NA once TRBV28 CASRDSRVGGANVLTF TGTGCCAGCAGAGACAGCAGGGTAGGTGGGGCCAACGTCCTGACTTTC
TRBJ1-3 NA NA TRBV6-5 CASTPGVSGNTIYF TGTGCCAGCACTCCAGGGGTTTCAGGAAACACCATATATTTT
TRBJ2-5 TRBD2 NA TRBV11-2 CASSASRLAGAAGETQYF TGTGCCAGCAGCGCGAGCCGACTAGCGGGCGCAGCTGGGGAGACCCAGTACTTC
TRBJ2-1 NA NA TRBV11-3 CASSLDRSYNEQFF TGTGCCAGCAGCTTAGATCGGTCCTACAATGAGCAGTTCTTC
TRBJ2-1 NA NA TRBV5-1 CASSPDISSYNEQFF TGCGCCAGCAGCCCGGACATTAGCTCCTACAATGAGCAGTTCTTC
TRBJ2-7 NA NA TRBV11-2 CASSSLGSGRGYEQYF TGCGCCAGCAGCTCCCTCGGCAGCGGAAGAGGCTACGAGCAGTACTTC
TRBJ2-7 NA NA TRBV7-2 CASSPSLNAAYEQYF TGTGCCAGCAGCCCTAGCCTGAACGCCGCCTACGAGCAGTACTTC
TRBJ2-7 NA NA TRBV2 CASSDGDYEQYF TGTGCCAGCAGTGATGGCGACTACGAGCAGTACTTC
TRBJ2-5 TRBD1 once TRBV28 CASTPGGTQETQYF TGTGCCAGCACCCCAGGGGGAACTCAAGAGACCCAGTACTTC
TRBJ2-1 NA NA TRBV7-2 CASSRSGGSGNEQFF TGTGCCAGCAGCCGGAGTGGTGGGAGCGGCAATGAGCAGTTCTTC
TRBJ2-7 TRBD1 NA TRBV6-6 CASSYRQGIYEQYF TGTGCCAGCAGTTATCGACAGGGGATCTACGAGCAGTACTTC
TRBJ1-5 NA NA TRBV28 CASSGVRNQPQHF TGTGCCAGCAGTGGGGTTCGCAATCAGCCCCAGCATTTT
TRBJ2-6 NA NA TRBV28 CASSQGGSAGANVLTF TGTGCCAGCAGCCAAGGGGGTTCAGCTGGGGCCAACGTCCTGACTTTC
TRBJ1-4 NA NA TRBV28 CASSTMGLNEKLFF TGTGCCAGCAGTACTATGGGGCTGAATGAAAAACTGTTTTTT
TRBJ2-7 NA NA TRBV27 CASRYSALDEQYF TGTGCCAGCAGATATTCCGCCTTGGACGAGCAGTACTTC
TRBJ2-7 TRBD1 NA TRBV6-1 CASSQRGPTMYEQYF TGTGCCAGCAGCCAAAGGGGGCCAACTATGTACGAGCAGTACTTC
TRBJ1-2 TRBD1 NA TRBV15 CATSRAGGYRYTF TGTGCCACCAGCAGAGCAGGGGGCTACCGCTACACCTTC
TRBJ1-1 NA NA TRBV29-1 CSVGSGSFGTEAFF TGCAGCGTTGGTTCCGGCAGTTTTGGCACTGAAGCTTTCTTT
TRBJ1-1 NA NA TRBV27 CASSSGRGLETEAFF TGTGCCAGCAGTTCAGGGAGGGGATTGGAAACTGAAGCTTTCTTT
TRBJ1-5 NA NA TRBV2 CASSGGGSNQPQHF TGTGCCAGCAGTGGGGGGGGGAGCAATCAGCCCCAGCATTTT